The clone carrying this TCR beta chain was seen many times. Its matching antigen is unknown. Trimming took 10 bases from V and 0 from J; bases not matched to a gene: 5. CDR3 length: 13 amino acids. Germline V CDR1 and CDR2: MNHEY, SVGAGI. The entry originates in a study of CD8+CD57+ T cells in acquired aplastic anemia. Study details: When averaged, DNA from sorted CD4+ and CD8+ cells came to around 3.1 ug.

Overall study results and limits: Statistical testing detected no significant gap in CD8+ Simpson's diversity between patients and controls. Roughly 31 was the count of CD8+ CDR3 sequences that patients shared with controls.

Genomic DNA was employed as the template in profiling TCR beta VDJ and CDR3. TCRdb called the reads again in MiXCR, with one record for every CDR3 protein. The sample carries around 400,000 distinct CDR3 sequences, 65% to 80% recorded once. Sample: sorted CD4+, CD8+, or CD8+CD57+ T cells (not recorded which) from PBMCs. The chain joins TRBV6-5 to TRBJ1-2; 7 bases align to TRBD1. This receptor was identified in a human donor in good health, serving as a control. Written as DNA, the CDR3 is TGTGCCACAAACAGGGGACCTAACTATGGCTACACCTTC. Amino acids: CATNRGPNYGYTF.